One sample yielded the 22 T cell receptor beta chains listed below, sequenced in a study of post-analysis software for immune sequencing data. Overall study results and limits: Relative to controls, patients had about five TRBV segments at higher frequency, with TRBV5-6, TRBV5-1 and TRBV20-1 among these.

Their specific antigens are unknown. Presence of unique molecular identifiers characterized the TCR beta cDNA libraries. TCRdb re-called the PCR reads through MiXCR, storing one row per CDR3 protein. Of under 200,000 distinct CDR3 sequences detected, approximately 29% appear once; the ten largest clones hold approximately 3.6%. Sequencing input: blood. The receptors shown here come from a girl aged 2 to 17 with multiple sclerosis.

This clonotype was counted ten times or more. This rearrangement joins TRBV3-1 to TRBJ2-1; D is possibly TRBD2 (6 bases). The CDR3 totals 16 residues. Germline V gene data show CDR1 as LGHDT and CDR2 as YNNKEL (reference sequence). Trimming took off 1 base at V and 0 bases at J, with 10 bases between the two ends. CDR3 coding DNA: TGTGCCAGCAGCCAAGGCGGGGCCCCCTCCTACAATGAGCAGTTCTTC. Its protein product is CASSQGGAPSYNEQFF.

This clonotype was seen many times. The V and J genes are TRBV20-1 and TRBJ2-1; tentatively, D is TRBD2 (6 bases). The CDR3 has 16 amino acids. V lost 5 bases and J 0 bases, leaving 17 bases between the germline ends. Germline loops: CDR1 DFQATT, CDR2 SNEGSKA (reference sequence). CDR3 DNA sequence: TGCAGTGCTGTAGTGGGAACGGGAGACTCCTACAATGAGCAGTTCTTC. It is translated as CSAVVGTGDSYNEQFF.

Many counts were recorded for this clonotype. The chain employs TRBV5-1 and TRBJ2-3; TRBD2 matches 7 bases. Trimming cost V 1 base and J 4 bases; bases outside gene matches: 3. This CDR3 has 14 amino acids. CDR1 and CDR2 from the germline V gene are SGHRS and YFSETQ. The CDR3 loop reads CASSLYGRSDTQYF. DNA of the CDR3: TGCGCCAGCAGCTTGTACGGGAGGTCAGATACGCAGTATTTT.

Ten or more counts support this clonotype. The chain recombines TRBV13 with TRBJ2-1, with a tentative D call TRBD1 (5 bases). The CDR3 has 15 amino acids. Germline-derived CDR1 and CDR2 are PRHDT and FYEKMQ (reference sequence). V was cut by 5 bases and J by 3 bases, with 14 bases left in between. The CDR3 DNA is TGTGCCAGCAGCGCCAGGGTTGGCTTCTACAATGAGCAGTTCTTC. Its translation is CASSARVGFYNEQFF.

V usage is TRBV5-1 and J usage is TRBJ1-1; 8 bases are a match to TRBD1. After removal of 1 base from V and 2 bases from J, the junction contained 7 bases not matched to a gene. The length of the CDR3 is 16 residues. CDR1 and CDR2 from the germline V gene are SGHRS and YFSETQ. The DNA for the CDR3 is TGCGCCAGCAGCTTGTCAGGGGGCATCATAAACACTGAAGCTTTCTTT. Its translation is CASSLSGGIINTEAFF. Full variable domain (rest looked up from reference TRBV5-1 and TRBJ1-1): KAGVTQTPRYLIKTRGQQVTLSCSPISGHRSVSWYQQTPGQGLQFLFEYFSETQRNKGNFPGRFSGRQFSNSRSEMNVSTLELGDSALYLCASSLSGGIINTEAFFGQGTRLTVV.

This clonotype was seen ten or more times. Written as DNA, the CDR3 is TGTGCCAGCAGCTTAGGGAGGGGCAACTTCTTCGAGCAGTACTTC. It specifies CASSLGRGNFFEQYF. The chain employs TRBV5-6 and TRBJ2-7; 7 bases line up with TRBD2. There are 15 residues in the CDR3. Germline values: CDR1 SGHDT, CDR2 YYEEEE. Trimming took 2 bases from V and 6 from J; bases not matched to a gene: 11.

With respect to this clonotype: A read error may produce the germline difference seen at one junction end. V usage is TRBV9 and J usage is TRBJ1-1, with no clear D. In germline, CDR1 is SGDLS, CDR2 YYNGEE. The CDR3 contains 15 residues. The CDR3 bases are TGTGCCGGCAGCCTAGATGCGGGGATGAACACTGAAGCTTTCTTT. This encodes CAGSLDAGMNTEAFF.

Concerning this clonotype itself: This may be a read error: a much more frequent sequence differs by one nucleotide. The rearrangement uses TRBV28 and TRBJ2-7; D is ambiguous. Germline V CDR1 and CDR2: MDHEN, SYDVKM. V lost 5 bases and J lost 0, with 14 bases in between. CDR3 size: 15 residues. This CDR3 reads CASSPAVQSSYEQYF. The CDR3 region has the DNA TGTGCCAGCAGTCCGGCAGTCCAGAGCTCCTACGAGCAGTACTTC.

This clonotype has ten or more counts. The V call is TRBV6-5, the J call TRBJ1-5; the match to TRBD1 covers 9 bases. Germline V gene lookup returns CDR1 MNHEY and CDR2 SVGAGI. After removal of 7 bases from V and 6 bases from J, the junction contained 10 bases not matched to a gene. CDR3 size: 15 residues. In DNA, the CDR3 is TGTGCCAGCACCCCCGGGACAGGGCAAGGTCAGCCCCAGCATTTT. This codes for CASTPGTGQGQPQHF.

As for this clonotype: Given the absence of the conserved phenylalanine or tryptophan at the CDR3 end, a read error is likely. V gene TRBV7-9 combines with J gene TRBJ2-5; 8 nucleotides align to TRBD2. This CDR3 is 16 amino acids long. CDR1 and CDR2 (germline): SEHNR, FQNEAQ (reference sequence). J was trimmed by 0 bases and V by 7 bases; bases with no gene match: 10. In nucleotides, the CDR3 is TGTGCCAGCAACGTCCCTCCGACTAGCGACCAAGAGACCCAGTACGTC. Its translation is CASNVPPTSDQETQYV.

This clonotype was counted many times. The CDR3 DNA reads as TGTGCCAGCAGTTTGAATAGGGACAGGATCTACAATGAGCAGTTCTTC. Translated: CASSLNRDRIYNEQFF. This chain connects TRBV27 to TRBJ2-1, with 8 bases that match TRBD1. Germline lookup yields CDR1 MNHEY and CDR2 SMNVEV (reference sequence). This CDR3 comprises 16 residues. Trimming at V came to 3 bases and at J to 3 bases, leaving 7 bases not matched to a gene.

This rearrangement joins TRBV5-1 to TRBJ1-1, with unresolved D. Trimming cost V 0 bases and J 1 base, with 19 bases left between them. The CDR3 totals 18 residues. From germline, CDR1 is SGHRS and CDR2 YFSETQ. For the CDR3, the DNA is TGCGCCAGCAGCTTGGCTTTGGGTGGGGTGCGTGGGAACACTGAAGCTTTCTTT. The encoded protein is CASSLALGGVRGNTEAFF. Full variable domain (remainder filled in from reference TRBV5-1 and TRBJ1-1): KAGVTQTPRYLIKTRGQQVTLSCSPISGHRSVSWYQQTPGQGLQFLFEYFSETQRNKGNFPGRFSGRQFSNSRSEMNVSTLELGDSALYLCASSLALGGVRGNTEAFFGQGTRLTVV.

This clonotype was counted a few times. This CDR3 is CASSFTGGNEAFF. Written as DNA, the CDR3 is TGTGCCAGCAGCTTTACAGGGGGGAATGAAGCTTTCTTT. The J gene is TRBJ1-1, the V gene TRBV5-5; 8 nucleotides match TRBD1. V was clipped by 2 bases and J by 7 bases; unmatched bases: 4. The CDR3 runs 13 residues. Germline lookup yields CDR1 SGHKS and CDR2 YYEKEE (reference sequence).

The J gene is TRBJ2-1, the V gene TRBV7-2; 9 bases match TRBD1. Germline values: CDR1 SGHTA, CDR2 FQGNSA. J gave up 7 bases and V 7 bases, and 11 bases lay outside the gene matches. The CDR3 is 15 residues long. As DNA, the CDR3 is TGTGCCAGCAACACGGGGACAGGGCATAGGAATGAGCAGTTCTTC. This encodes CASNTGTGHRNEQFF.

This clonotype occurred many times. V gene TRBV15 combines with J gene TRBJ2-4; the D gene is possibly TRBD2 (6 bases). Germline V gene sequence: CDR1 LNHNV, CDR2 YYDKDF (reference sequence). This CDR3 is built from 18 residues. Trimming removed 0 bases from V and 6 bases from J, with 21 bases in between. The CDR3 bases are TGTGCCACCAGCAGAGATCTCCCCGGACGGCAACTAGCAAACATTCAGTACTTC. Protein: CATSRDLPGRQLANIQYF.

The CDR3 loop is CASTAGGVGQPQHF. The CDR3 DNA sequence: TGTGCCAGCACCGCAGGTGGGGTGGGTCAGCCCCAGCATTTT. The chain recombines TRBV28 with TRBJ1-5, with no clear D. The germline gives CDR1 MDHEN, CDR2 SYDVKM. V dropped 7 bases and J dropped 6 bases, with 16 bases sitting between them. This CDR3 region has 14 residues.

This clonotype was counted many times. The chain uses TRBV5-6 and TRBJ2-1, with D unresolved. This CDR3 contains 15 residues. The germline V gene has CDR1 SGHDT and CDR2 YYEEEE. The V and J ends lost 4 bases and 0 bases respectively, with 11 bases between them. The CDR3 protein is CASSPASTSYNEQFF. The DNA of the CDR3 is TGTGCCAGCAGCCCGGCGTCTACCTCCTACAATGAGCAGTTCTTC.

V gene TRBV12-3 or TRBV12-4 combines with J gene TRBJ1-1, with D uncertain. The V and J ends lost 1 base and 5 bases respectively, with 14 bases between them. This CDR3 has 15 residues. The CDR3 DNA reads TGTGCCAGCAGTTTAGAGGGTCGAGGGTGGACTGAAGCTTTCTTT. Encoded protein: CASSLEGRGWTEAFF.

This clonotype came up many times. CDR3 coding DNA: TGTGCCACCAGTGATGGCAGGGGGTCTGGGGCCAACGTCCTGACTTTC. Protein: CATSDGRGSGANVLTF. The chain carries TRBV24-1 and TRBJ2-6, with 7 bases that match TRBD1. Per the germline V gene, CDR1 is KGHDR and CDR2 is SFDVKD. V lost 3 bases, J lost 1 base, and 2 bases stayed unmatched. There are 16 residues in the CDR3.

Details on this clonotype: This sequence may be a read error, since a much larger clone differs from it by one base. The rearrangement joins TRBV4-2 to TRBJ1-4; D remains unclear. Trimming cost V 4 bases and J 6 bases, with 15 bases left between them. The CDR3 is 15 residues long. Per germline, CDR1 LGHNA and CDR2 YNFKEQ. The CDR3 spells CASSPKGGVDEKLFF. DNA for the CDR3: TGTGCCAGCAGCCCAAAGGGAGGAGTGGATGAAAAACTGTTTTTT.

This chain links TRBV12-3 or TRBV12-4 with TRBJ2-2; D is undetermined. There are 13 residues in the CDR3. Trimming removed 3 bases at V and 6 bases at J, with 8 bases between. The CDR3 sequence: CASSFGGAGELFF. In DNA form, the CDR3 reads TGTGCCAGCAGTTTTGGTGGTGCCGGGGAGCTGTTTTTT.

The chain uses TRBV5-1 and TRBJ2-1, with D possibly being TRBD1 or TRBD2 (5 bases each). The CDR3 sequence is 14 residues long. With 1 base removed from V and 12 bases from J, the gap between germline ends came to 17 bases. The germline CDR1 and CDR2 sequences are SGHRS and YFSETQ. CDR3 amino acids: CASSLTGSDQGQFF. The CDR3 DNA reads TGCGCCAGCAGCTTGACGGGATCCGATCAGGGGCAGTTCTTC. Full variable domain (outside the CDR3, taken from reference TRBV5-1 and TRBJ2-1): KAGVTQTPRYLIKTRGQQVTLSCSPISGHRSVSWYQQTPGQGLQFLFEYFSETQRNKGNFPGRFSGRQFSNSRSEMNVSTLELGDSALYLCASSLTGSDQGQFFGPGTRLTVL.